Listed below are T cell receptor beta chains from one sample, sequenced in a study. TCRdb processed the RT-PCR reads anew with MiXCR; each CDR3 protein has one entry. The table lists hundreds of thousands of distinct CDR3 sequences, approximately 15% of them singletons. Sequenced: memory CD4+ T cells from blood. Receptors originate from a female donor in good health, serving as a healthy control. The CDR3 runs from the conserved cysteine through the conserved F or W. The D gene is left open where the match is weak. Only some rows state a clone size, as once, few, many or a class for expanded clones.

clone size: NA
CDR3 length: 12
J gene: TRBJ1-1
V gene: TRBV6-5
D gene: TRBD1
CDR3 DNA: TGTGCCAGCATCGGTTTTGACAGGGGAGCTTTCTTT
CDR3 protein: CASIGFDRGAFF

clone size: few
CDR3 length: 14
J gene: TRBJ2-1
V gene: TRBV12-3/TRBV12-4
D gene: NA
CDR3 DNA: TGTGCCAGCAGCCTGGGGGTCTGGACCGGGGCTTTGTTCTTC
CDR3 protein: CASSLGVWTGALFF

clone size: few
CDR3 length: 14
J gene: TRBJ2-2
V gene: TRBV6-6
D gene: NA
CDR3 DNA: TGTGCCATCCAAATAGGAAGAAACACCGGGGAGCTGTTTTTT
CDR3 protein: CAIQIGRNTGELFF

clone size: NA
CDR3 length: 15
J gene: TRBJ2-3
V gene: TRBV7-2
D gene: NA
CDR3 DNA: TGTGCCAGCAGCTTAGACGGCGTGCGCACAGATACGCAGTATTTT
CDR3 protein: CASSLDGVRTDTQYF

clone size: few
CDR3 length: 15
J gene: TRBJ2-3
V gene: TRBV5-1
D gene: TRBD2
CDR3 DNA: TGCGCCAGCACCTCCCAGCGGGGGGGCTCAGATACGCAGTATTTT
CDR3 protein: CASTSQRGGSDTQYF

clone size: few
CDR3 length: 15
J gene: TRBJ2-1
V gene: TRBV6-2/TRBV6-3
D gene: NA
CDR3 DNA: TGTGCCAGCAGCGATGACGGTCACTCCTACAATGAGCAGTTCTTC
CDR3 protein: CASSDDGHSYNEQFF

clone size: many
CDR3 length: 13
J gene: TRBJ1-1
V gene: TRBV6-2/TRBV6-3
D gene: NA
CDR3 DNA: TGTGCCAGCAGTTACAAGCAGGGGACGGCTACTTTCTTT
CDR3 protein: CASSYKQGTATFF

clone size: many
CDR3 length: 14
J gene: TRBJ1-5
V gene: TRBV20-1
D gene: TRBD1
CDR3 DNA: TGCAGTGCTAGCAGCGGACAGGGGGATCAGCCCCAGCATTTT
CDR3 protein: CSASSGQGDQPQHF

clone size: many
CDR3 length: 13
J gene: TRBJ2-3
V gene: TRBV6-4
D gene: NA
CDR3 DNA: TGTGCCAGCAGAGCCGGACTCACAGATACGCAGTATTTT
CDR3 protein: CASRAGLTDTQYF

clone size: many
CDR3 length: 14
J gene: TRBJ2-1
V gene: TRBV29-1
D gene: NA
CDR3 DNA: TGCAGCGCCACCGAACCCCGACTGGGCAATGAGCAGTTCTTC
CDR3 protein: CSATEPRLGNEQFF

clone size: many
CDR3 length: 17
J gene: TRBJ2-2
V gene: TRBV6-5
D gene: NA
CDR3 DNA: TGTGCCAGCAGTTACTCAGGGACACCCTTGAACACCGGGGAGCTGTTTTTT
CDR3 protein: CASSYSGTPLNTGELFF

clone size: once
CDR3 length: 14
J gene: TRBJ1-1
V gene: TRBV19
D gene: NA
CDR3 DNA: TGTGCCAGTAGTATGGGGATGAGGTACACTGAAGCTTTCTTT
CDR3 protein: CASSMGMRYTEAFF

clone size: NA
CDR3 length: 14
J gene: TRBJ1-5
V gene: TRBV6-5
D gene: NA
CDR3 DNA: TGTGCCAGCAGTTACTTCCAGGGCGGGCAGCCCCAGCATTTT
CDR3 protein: CASSYFQGGQPQHF

clone size: many
CDR3 length: 12
J gene: TRBJ2-5
V gene: TRBV10-3
D gene: NA
CDR3 DNA: TGTGCCATCAGAGGGCCACAAGAGACCCAGTACTTC
CDR3 protein: CAIRGPQETQYF

clone size: NA
CDR3 length: 13
J gene: TRBJ1-2
V gene: TRBV7-9
D gene: NA
CDR3 DNA: TGTGCCAGCAGCTTTGTGAGGGGGAATGGCTACACCTTC
CDR3 protein: CASSFVRGNGYTF

clone size: NA
CDR3 length: 16
J gene: TRBJ1-1
V gene: TRBV5-1
D gene: NA
CDR3 DNA: TGCGCCAGCAGCTTCCGGGGGGCTATTGAGAACACTGAAGCTTTCTTT
CDR3 protein: CASSFRGAIENTEAFF

clone size: NA
CDR3 length: 14
J gene: TRBJ2-7
V gene: TRBV20-1
D gene: TRBD1
CDR3 DNA: TGCAGTGCTCGCCAGACAGGGCTCTCCTACGAGCAGTACTTC
CDR3 protein: CSARQTGLSYEQYF

clone size: NA
CDR3 length: 18
J gene: TRBJ2-3
V gene: TRBV27
D gene: TRBD2
CDR3 DNA: TGTGCCAGCAGTCTCCAAGGGACTAGCGGGTTTGCCACAGATACGCAGTATTTT
CDR3 protein: CASSLQGTSGFATDTQYF

clone size: many
CDR3 length: 15
J gene: TRBJ2-7
V gene: TRBV6-5
D gene: NA
CDR3 DNA: TGTGCCAGCAGTTATCGTCGAGGTAGCTCCTACGAGCAGTACTTC
CDR3 protein: CASSYRRGSSYEQYF

clone size: NA
CDR3 length: 14
J gene: TRBJ2-5
V gene: TRBV15
D gene: NA
CDR3 DNA: TGTGCCACCAGCTTCTACCCACAGGAAGAGACCCAGTACTTC
CDR3 protein: CATSFYPQEETQYF

clone size: NA
CDR3 length: 15
J gene: TRBJ1-2
V gene: TRBV5-6
D gene: NA
CDR3 DNA: TGTGCCAGCAAGTTATTGGGGGGGCCGGAGGGAGGCTACACCTTC
CDR3 protein: CASKLLGGPEGGYTF

clone size: few
CDR3 length: 13
J gene: TRBJ1-2
V gene: TRBV7-2
D gene: NA
CDR3 DNA: TGTGCCAGCAACCCACGGGGGGCGGATGGCTACACCTTC
CDR3 protein: CASNPRGADGYTF

clone size: NA
CDR3 length: 16
J gene: TRBJ2-6
V gene: TRBV7-2
D gene: NA
CDR3 DNA: TGTGCCAGCAGCTTGCGGGGTTTCTCTGGGGCCAACGTCCTGACTTTC
CDR3 protein: CASSLRGFSGANVLTF

clone size: NA
CDR3 length: 15
J gene: TRBJ2-1
V gene: TRBV15
D gene: NA
CDR3 DNA: TGTGCCACCAGCCTCGACAGGAGCTCCTACAATGAGCAGTTCTTC
CDR3 protein: CATSLDRSSYNEQFF

clone size: NA
CDR3 length: 15
J gene: TRBJ1-3
V gene: TRBV10-3
D gene: NA
CDR3 DNA: TGTGCCATCAGTCCCGAGACAGCCTCTGGAAACACCATATATTTT
CDR3 protein: CAISPETASGNTIYF

clone size: NA
CDR3 length: 15
J gene: TRBJ2-7
V gene: TRBV6-5
D gene: NA
CDR3 DNA: TGTGCCAGCAGTTACATTTCAGGGGTCCCATACGAGCAGTACTTC
CDR3 protein: CASSYISGVPYEQYF

clone size: NA
CDR3 length: 17
J gene: TRBJ1-2
V gene: TRBV24-1
D gene: NA
CDR3 DNA: TGTGCCACCAGTGATCCCGGCAGGGAGTCTATTAATTATGGCTACACCTTC
CDR3 protein: CATSDPGRESINYGYTF

clone size: NA
CDR3 length: 15
J gene: TRBJ2-6
V gene: TRBV5-1
D gene: NA
CDR3 DNA: TGCGCCAGCAGCTTAATAGGCTCTGGGGCCAACGTCCTGACTTTC
CDR3 protein: CASSLIGSGANVLTF

clone size: NA
CDR3 length: 15
J gene: TRBJ2-3
V gene: TRBV6-5
D gene: NA
CDR3 DNA: TGTGCCAGCAGTTACTCCTGGCAGGGTAGGGATACGCAGTATTTT
CDR3 protein: CASSYSWQGRDTQYF

clone size: NA
CDR3 length: 14
J gene: TRBJ2-7
V gene: TRBV5-6
D gene: TRBD1
CDR3 DNA: TGTGCCAGCAGCTTCGGACAGGGGGTCCACGAGCAGTACTTC
CDR3 protein: CASSFGQGVHEQYF

clone size: few
CDR3 length: 14
J gene: TRBJ2-1
V gene: TRBV7-8
D gene: NA
CDR3 DNA: TGTGCCAGCAGCCGTTCCCAAACTAGGGCCCTTGGGGTCTTC
CDR3 protein: CASSRSQTRALGVF

clone size: few
CDR3 length: 12
J gene: TRBJ2-7
V gene: TRBV20-1
D gene: NA
CDR3 DNA: TGCAGTGGTCCGGACATCTCCTACGAGCAGTACTTC
CDR3 protein: CSGPDISYEQYF

clone size: NA
CDR3 length: 13
J gene: TRBJ1-6
V gene: TRBV2
D gene: TRBD1
CDR3 DNA: TGTGCCAGCAGTGAAATACCTTACAGGGGCCTCCACTTT
CDR3 protein: CASSEIPYRGLHF

clone size: few
CDR3 length: 15
J gene: TRBJ2-6
V gene: TRBV18
D gene: NA
CDR3 DNA: TGTGCCAGCTCACCACGACAGTCCGGGGCCAACGTCCTGACTTTC
CDR3 protein: CASSPRQSGANVLTF

clone size: few
CDR3 length: 16
J gene: TRBJ1-3
V gene: TRBV6-6
D gene: NA
CDR3 DNA: TGTGCCAGCACCGACAGGAGTGAGCTCTCTGGAAACACCATATATTTT
CDR3 protein: CASTDRSELSGNTIYF

clone size: few
CDR3 length: 13
J gene: TRBJ1-6
V gene: TRBV12-3/TRBV12-4
D gene: NA
CDR3 DNA: TGTGCCAGCAAGGGGGGCTCTACTTCACCCCTCCACTTT
CDR3 protein: CASKGGSTSPLHF

clone size: many
CDR3 length: 13
J gene: TRBJ1-1
V gene: TRBV29-1
D gene: NA
CDR3 DNA: TGCAGCGTTGAAGGGGGCCCGAACACTGAAGCTTTCTTT
CDR3 protein: CSVEGGPNTEAFF

clone size: NA
CDR3 length: 12
J gene: TRBJ2-5
V gene: TRBV20-1
D gene: NA
CDR3 DNA: TGCAGTGCTGAGAAGTATGGAGAGACCCAGTACTTC
CDR3 protein: CSAEKYGETQYF

clone size: few
CDR3 length: 14
J gene: TRBJ2-5
V gene: TRBV7-2
D gene: NA
CDR3 DNA: TGTGCCAGCAGCTTAGGGCGGGGATGGGAGACCCAGTACTTC
CDR3 protein: CASSLGRGWETQYF

clone size: NA
CDR3 length: 14
J gene: TRBJ2-7
V gene: TRBV10-3
D gene: TRBD1
CDR3 DNA: TGTGCCATCAGGGGACAGGGGTCAGCCTACGAGCAGTACTTC
CDR3 protein: CAIRGQGSAYEQYF

clone size: few
CDR3 length: 21
J gene: TRBJ2-1
V gene: TRBV24-1
D gene: TRBD2
CDR3 DNA: TGTGCCACCAGTGCTAATCTGGGGACAGGGGGACTAGCGGGAGGTGCCAATGAGCAGTTCTTC
CDR3 protein: CATSANLGTGGLAGGANEQFF

clone size: many
CDR3 length: 14
J gene: TRBJ1-5
V gene: TRBV20-1
D gene: NA
CDR3 DNA: TGCAGTGCTAGAGCACACGGGACGAATCAGCCCCAGCATTTT
CDR3 protein: CSARAHGTNQPQHF

clone size: many
CDR3 length: 16
J gene: TRBJ1-6
V gene: TRBV9
D gene: NA
CDR3 DNA: TGTGCCAGCAGCGTTGACGACAGCTCCTATAATTCACCCCTCCACTTT
CDR3 protein: CASSVDDSSYNSPLHF

clone size: NA
CDR3 length: 18
J gene: TRBJ2-3
V gene: TRBV3-1
D gene: NA
CDR3 DNA: TGTGCCAGCAGCCTGCGGTGGCAGGTCCATTTGAGCACAAATACGCAGTATTTT
CDR3 protein: CASSLRWQVHLSTNTQYF

clone size: NA
CDR3 length: 14
J gene: TRBJ1-5
V gene: TRBV29-1
D gene: TRBD1
CDR3 DNA: TGCAGCGTTGCCGGGACAGATCCGAATCAGCCCCAGCATTTT
CDR3 protein: CSVAGTDPNQPQHF

clone size: few
CDR3 length: 15
J gene: TRBJ2-5
V gene: TRBV25-1
D gene: TRBD2
CDR3 DNA: TGTGCCAGCAGTGAAGGCGGGAGGGCCAGGGAGACCCAGTACTTC
CDR3 protein: CASSEGGRARETQYF